The next 25 T cell receptor beta chains were all read from a single sample in a study of cytomegalovirus exposure and HLA in healthy donors. This PCR relied on a set of 60 Vbeta primers and 13 Jbeta primers. Profiling relied on immunoSEQ multiplex PCR, and the TCRdb table lists in-frame clones only, not all of them. The data hold approximately 120,000 clones, with around 73% observed a single time. The material sequenced was PBMCs. The receptors originated from a man in his sixties in good health and CMV-seropositive.

The chain combines TRBV6-1 with TRBJ2-1; 7 bases are shared with TRBD2. The CDR3 length is 17 residues. CDR1 MNHNS and CDR2 SASEGT come from the germline V gene. V lost 2 bases, J lost 5 bases, and 12 bases stayed unmatched. The CDR3 region is CASSEPRRAGVNNEQFF. The CDR3 DNA reads TGTGCCAGCAGTGAACCCCGGCGGGCGGGGGTCAACAATGAGCAGTTCTTC.

V usage is TRBV10-3 and J usage is TRBJ2-2, with D possibly TRBD1 on 6 matching bases. CDR1 is ENHRY, CDR2 SYGVKD, per germline. The CDR3 contains 12 residues. Trimming removed 9 bases from V and 4 bases from J, with 9 bases in between. CDR3 sequence reads: CAIADSTGELFF. DNA for the CDR3: TGTGCCATTGCGGACAGCACCGGGGAGCTGTTTTTT.

The gene calls are TRBV9 and TRBJ2-7; 7 bases align to TRBD1. The V gene end was trimmed by 0 bases and the J gene end by 2 bases; junction bases not matched to a gene: 14. The germline gives CDR1 SGDLS, CDR2 YYNGEE. The CDR3 extends over 18 amino acids. CDR3 amino acids: CASSVAPGTEKITYEQYF. The CDR3 DNA reads TGTGCCAGCAGCGTAGCCCCAGGGACAGAAAAAATTACCTACGAGCAGTACTTC. Full variable domain (missing parts from reference TRBV9 and TRBJ2-7): DSGVTQTPKHLITATGQRVTLRCSPRSGDLSVYWYQQSLDQGLQFLIQYYNGEERAKGNILERFSAQQFPDLHSELNLSSLELGDSALYFCASSVAPGTEKITYEQYFGPGTRLTVT.

The gene calls are TRBV7-8 and TRBJ1-1; 9 nucleotides align to TRBD1. After removal of 5 bases from V and 6 bases from J, the junction contained 7 bases not matched to a gene. Germline CDR1 is SGHVS and CDR2 is FQNEAQ. There are 14 residues in the CDR3. CDR3 nucleotides: TGTGCCAGCAGCAAGAGACAGGGGGAGGCTGAAGCTTTCTTT. Amino acids: CASSKRQGEAEAFF.

The rearrangement uses TRBV10-3 and TRBJ2-5; tentatively, D is TRBD2 (5 bases). V was shortened by 8 bases and J by 4 bases, with 8 bases between the two germline ends. This CDR3 is built from 11 residues. CDR1 and CDR2 (germline): ENHRY, SYGVKD. CDR3 protein: CAIREGETQYF. The CDR3 DNA follows: TGTGCCATCCGAGAGGGAGAGACCCAGTACTTC.

The rearrangement uses TRBV18 and TRBJ1-2; 10 nucleotides agree with TRBD1. V lost 3 bases, J lost 5 bases, and 6 bases stayed unmatched. The CDR3 is 15 residues long. Germline CDR1 and CDR2: KGHSH and LQKENI. The CDR3 loop is CASSPSDRGGYGYTF. Written as DNA, the CDR3 is TGTGCCAGCTCACCCTCGGACAGGGGGGGATATGGCTACACCTTC.

The genes are TRBV6-6 and TRBJ1-5, with 9 bases identical to TRBD1. The CDR3 is made up of 14 amino acids. V gave up 7 bases and J gave up 5 bases; unmatched junction bases: 6. The germline V gene encodes CDR1 MNHNY and CDR2 SVGAGI (reference sequence). The CDR3 loop is CASTPTGGHQPQHF. The CDR3 nucleotides are TGTGCCAGCACGCCTACAGGGGGCCATCAGCCCCAGCATTTT.

This chain connects TRBV2 to TRBJ2-3, with a possible D match to TRBD2 (6 bases). There are 12 residues in the CDR3. The V gene lost 6 bases and the J gene lost 4 bases, with 8 bases spanning the gap. Germline assignment: CDR1 SNHLY and CDR2 FYNNEI. CDR3 sequence (DNA): TGTGCCAGCAGGGCTAGCGCAGATACGCAGTATTTT. Amino acids: CASRASADTQYF.

The chain links TRBV28 to TRBJ1-5; TRBD1 aligns across 10 bases. The CDR3 runs to 14 residues. V gave up 6 bases and J gave up 6 bases; unmatched junction bases: 5. Germline CDR1 reads MDHEN; CDR2 reads SYDVKM. The CDR3 loop reads CASRTGGGSQPQHF. CDR3 sequence (DNA): TGTGCCAGCAGGACAGGGGGCGGGAGTCAGCCCCAGCATTTT.

The chain combines TRBV29-1 with TRBJ2-1; TRBD1 matches 9 bases. Germline CDR1 reads SQVTM; CDR2 reads ANQGSEA. V was clipped by 3 bases and J by 6 bases; unmatched bases: 3. The length of the CDR3 is 13 residues. The CDR3 region has the DNA TGCAGCGTTGAGAAGACAGGGGGCAATGAGCAGTTCTTC. It is translated as CSVEKTGGNEQFF.

This clone has just a few counts. This chain links TRBV25-1 with TRBJ2-5; tentatively, D is TRBD1 (5 bases). The J call may not be correct, given that the DNA end is closer to TRBJ2-7. Per the germline V gene, CDR1 is MGHDK and CDR2 is SYGVNS. The CDR3 runs to 17 residues. The DNA for the CDR3 is TGTGCCAGCAGTGAATGGGGCACAGGCTTTGGAACCTACGAGCAGTACTTC. This codes for CASSEWGTGFGTYEQYF.

The chain joins TRBV5-1 to TRBJ1-6; D call uncertain. The CDR3 contains 15 residues. Germline V gene data show CDR1 as SGHRS and CDR2 as YFSETQ. V was pared by 5 bases and J by 2 bases, with 11 bases between. CDR3 DNA sequence: TGCGCCAGCAGGTTTACCCCTACCTATAATTCACCCCTCCACTTT. Protein sequence: CASRFTPTYNSPLHF.

This clone was seen more than once but under ten times. The CDR3 DNA reads TGTGCCAGCAGCTGGGGGACAGGGGGATTGGTCGGGGAGCTGTTTTTT. It codes for CASSWGTGGLVGELFF. This rearrangement joins TRBV5-6 to TRBJ2-2; TRBD1 aligns across 11 bases. V trimming: 3 bases; J trimming: 7 bases; junction bases outside the gene matches: 8. Germline lookup yields CDR1 SGHDT and CDR2 YYEEEE. The CDR3 is 16 residues long.

This chain links TRBV28 with TRBJ2-2; 8 bases line up with TRBD2. Germline V gene data show CDR1 as MDHEN and CDR2 as SYDVKM. This CDR3 is 14 amino acids long. V gave up 11 bases and J gave up 3 bases; unmatched junction bases: 8. Written as DNA, the CDR3 is TGTGCCGCGAGGGCGGGGGGTGACACCGGGGAGCTGTTTTTT. This sequence encodes CAARAGGDTGELFF.

This clone has a single count. CDR3 loop: CAWSVLTVGNTIYF. CDR3 nucleotide sequence: TGTGCCTGGAGTGTACTTACTGTGGGAAACACCATATATTTT. The chain couples TRBV30 to TRBJ1-3; no firm D call. V lost 0 bases and J 4 bases, leaving 10 bases between the germline ends. Germline CDR1 is GTSNPN and CDR2 is SVGIG (reference sequence). This CDR3 is built from 14 residues. Combining the CDR3 with reference TRBV30 and TRBJ1-3 gives the whole variable domain SQTIHQWPATLVQPVGSPLSLECTVEGTSNPNLYWYRQAAGRGLQLLFYSVGIGQISSEVPQNLSASRPQDRQFILSSKKLLLSDSGFYLCAWSVLTVGNTIYFGEGSWLTVV.

The CDR3 sequence: CASRLSYEGNQPQHF. For the CDR3, the DNA is TGTGCCAGCAGACTCAGTTATGAGGGCAATCAGCCCCAGCATTTT. V and J are TRBV2 and TRBJ1-5, with D hard to call. Germline V gives CDR1 SNHLY, CDR2 FYNNEI. This CDR3 has 15 amino acids. Trimming cost V 6 bases and J 2 bases, with 14 bases left between them.

This chain links TRBV29-1 with TRBJ2-7, with a tentative D call TRBD1 (6 bases). The CDR3 runs to 14 residues. Trimming shortened V by 0 bases and J by 2 bases, and 11 bases separated the two germline ends. Germline V gene data show CDR1 as SQVTM and CDR2 as ANQGSEA. The CDR3 is CSVEDLGGPYEQYF. The CDR3 DNA reads as TGCAGCGTTGAAGATCTTGGGGGCCCCTACGAGCAGTACTTC.

For the CDR3, the DNA is TGTGCCAGCAGCGTATTGACAGGGCTCAGGGAAAAACTGTTTTTT. This codes for CASSVLTGLREKLFF. The genes are TRBV9 and TRBJ1-4; 7 nucleotides agree with TRBD1. Germline-derived CDR1 and CDR2 are SGDLS and YYNGEE. The V segment lost 1 base and the J segment 8 bases; nucleotides outside the gene matches: 8. The CDR3 runs 15 residues.

The J gene is TRBJ2-1, the V gene TRBV2, with 7 bases lining up with TRBD2. The CDR3 extends over 17 amino acids. The V segment lost 3 bases and the J segment 0 bases; nucleotides outside the gene matches: 8. The germline gives CDR1 SNHLY, CDR2 FYNNEI. The CDR3 nucleotides are TGTGCCAGCAGTGATAACCCTCTAGCGGACTCCTACAATGAGCAGTTCTTC. Residues: CASSDNPLADSYNEQFF.

The chain carries TRBV5-1 and TRBJ2-5; D is uncertain. The DNA end is a closer match to TRBJ2-7, so the J assignment may be wrong. Germline CDR1 reads SGHRS; CDR2 reads YFSETQ. The CDR3 contains 14 residues. The CDR3 DNA reads TGCGCCAGCAGAATTCACAGTGCTATCTACGAGCAGTACTTC. It encodes CASRIHSAIYEQYF.

J is TRBJ2-1 and V is TRBV7-2, with D possibly being TRBD2 (5 bases). This CDR3 is built from 13 residues. Germline CDR1 is SGHTA and CDR2 is FQGNSA. V lost 2 bases and J lost 8, with 10 bases in between. This CDR3 is CASSLTPRDEQFF. The DNA of the CDR3 is TGTGCCAGCAGCTTAACACCGAGGGATGAGCAGTTCTTC.

The rearrangement links TRBV4-1 to TRBJ1-5; D unclear. The V end lost 1 base, the J end lost 1 base, and 11 bases lay between the germline ends. The length of the CDR3 is 16 residues. CDR1 MGHRA and CDR2 YSYEKL come from the germline V gene. CDR3 amino acids: CASSQGAARSNQPQHF. In DNA, the CDR3 is TGCGCCAGCAGCCAAGGAGCGGCCCGGAGCAATCAGCCCCAGCATTTT.

The chain is built from TRBV6-5 and TRBJ1-3; a possible D gene is TRBD1 (6 bases). From germline, CDR1 is MNHEY and CDR2 SVGAGI. This CDR3 is 14 amino acids long. V was pared by 5 bases and J by 4 bases, with 12 bases between. The CDR3 DNA reads TGTGCCAGCAGTCCACACAGGGCAGGAAACACCATATATTTT. Protein product: CASSPHRAGNTIYF.

V is TRBV7-2 and J is TRBJ2-3; 9 bases fit TRBD2. Germline trimming cut 1 base from V and 5 bases from J; bases unmatched to any gene: 7. Germline V gives CDR1 SGHTA, CDR2 FQGNSA. The CDR3 consists of 16 residues. This chain's CDR3 is CASSLVPPSGVDTQYF. Written as DNA, the CDR3 is TGTGCCAGCAGCTTAGTCCCACCTAGCGGGGTAGATACGCAGTATTTT.

The chain couples TRBV7-2 to TRBJ1-6; D not certain. The CDR3 spans 15 residues. The V end was cut by 5 bases, the J end by 9 bases, with 17 bases between. CDR1 SGHTA and CDR2 FQGNSA come from the germline V gene. CDR3 residues: CASSADGYTGSPLHF. The CDR3 nucleotides read TGTGCCAGCAGCGCTGACGGGTACACGGGTTCACCCCTCCACTTT.